The source of this T cell receptor gamma chain is a study of gamma-delta T cells after stem cell transplantation. TCRdb made new clone calls on the RT-PCR reads using CATT. The table records 3,000 to 4,000 gamma-chain clones, around 5% of them present only once. In germline, CDR1 is GITISATS, CDR2 ISYDGTV (reference sequence). There are 18 residues in the CDR3. Comment on this clone: This may come from a read error, since a much larger clone is one base off. The same CDR3 is also encoded by other DNA sequences in this sample.

The chain recombines TRGV9 with TRGJP. The TCR was taken from a human donor. It is not recorded whose cells these are; they may come from a transplant donor. The sample consisted of gamma-delta T cells. CDR3: CALWEDWWQELGKKIKVF. The DNA for the CDR3 is TGTGCCCTGTGGGAGGACTGGTGGCAAGAGTTGGGCAAAAAAATCAAGGTATTT.